Following are 32 T cell receptor beta chains from one sample sequenced in a study of T cells in Graves' hyperthyroidism and ophthalmopathy. Using RNA transcripts as the source, TCR beta CDR3 regions were amplified. In the first-round RT-PCR of the TCR CDR3, the HTBI primer set was used. TCRdb analysed the multiplex PCR reads with MiXCR anew, one entry per CDR3 protein. This sample carries about 640,000 distinct CDR3 sequences, about 14% of them seen once, and the ten largest clones take roughly an eighth. Sequenced: blood. All receptors derive from a woman in her forties or fifties with Graves' ophthalmopathy.

This clonotype was seen at least ten times. V usage is TRBV6-2 or TRBV6-3 and J usage is TRBJ1-1; 7 positions match TRBD1. The CDR3 length is 15 residues. The germline V gene has CDR1 MNHEY and CDR2 SVGEGT. V was clipped by 2 bases and J by 0 bases; unmatched bases: 3. The DNA for the CDR3 is TGTGCCAGCAGTTACCAGGGACAGATGAACACTGAAGCTTTCTTT. It encodes CASSYQGQMNTEAFF.

The chain couples TRBV6-2 or TRBV6-3 to TRBJ2-5; 8 bases align to TRBD1. The trim removed 6 bases at V and 13 bases at J, leaving 10 bases unmatched. Germline V CDR1 and CDR2: MNHEY, SVGEGT. CDR3 size: 12 residues. Here the CDR3 reads CASSVTQGAMYF. The CDR3 DNA follows: TGTGCCAGCAGCGTAACTCAGGGGGCCATGTACTTC.

This clonotype was seen repeatedly, ten times or more. The V gene is TRBV3-1, the J gene TRBJ2-2; D is ambiguous. The CDR3 runs to 15 residues. V was pared by 1 base and J by 1 base, with 7 bases between. Germline CDR1 LGHDT, CDR2 YNNKEL (reference sequence). The CDR3 DNA sequence: TGTGCCAGCAGCCAAGGCGCAAAGAACACCGGGGAGCTGTTTTTT. This translates into CASSQGAKNTGELFF.

This sequence joins TRBV29-1 and TRBJ1-2; D is possibly TRBD1 (6 bases). CDR1 and CDR2 from the germline V gene are SQVTM and ANQGSEA. V was clipped by 7 bases and J by 7 bases, with 16 bases between them. The CDR3 has 12 amino acids. CDR3 protein: CSAKGGAPGYTF. In nucleotides, the CDR3 is TGCAGCGCCAAGGGGGGGGCGCCTGGCTACACCTTC. Together with reference TRBV29-1 and TRBJ1-2, the CDR3 gives the full variable domain: SAVISQKPSRDICQRGTSLTIQCQVDSQVTMMFWYRQQPGQSLTLIATANQGSEATYESGFVIDKFPISRPNLTFSTLTVSNMSPEDSSIYLCSAKGGAPGYTFGSGTRLTVV.

The V and J genes are TRBV10-3 and TRBJ1-5; unclear D gene. The CDR3 loop spans 15 amino acids. Germline assignment: CDR1 ENHRY and CDR2 SYGVKD. Trimming took 0 bases from V and 2 from J, leaving 8 bases between them. CDR3 bases: TGTGCCATCAGTGAGTCCGGGCGAGGCAATCAGCCCCAGCATTTT. It yields the protein CAISESGRGNQPQHF.

CDR3 in DNA: TGCGCCAGCAGCTTGGAGCCAAACCAAGAGACCCAGTACTTC. Protein sequence: CASSLEPNQETQYF. V gene TRBV5-1 combines with J gene TRBJ2-5; D unresolved. This CDR3 spans 14 amino acids. Germline V gives CDR1 SGHRS, CDR2 YFSETQ. V was cut by 0 bases and J by 0 bases, with 6 bases left in between. Full variable domain (rest looked up from reference TRBV5-1 and TRBJ2-5): KAGVTQTPRYLIKTRGQQVTLSCSPISGHRSVSWYQQTPGQGLQFLFEYFSETQRNKGNFPGRFSGRQFSNSRSEMNVSTLELGDSALYLCASSLEPNQETQYFGPGTRLLVL.

This clonotype has more than one count but fewer than ten. J is TRBJ2-1 and V is TRBV5-1, with 13 bases aligning to TRBD2. This CDR3 contains 17 residues. The junction had 8 bases not matched to a gene; V was cut back by 5 bases and J by 3 bases. Germline CDR1 SGHRS, CDR2 YFSETQ. The CDR3 here is CASRPGTSGKVYNEQFF. For the CDR3, the DNA is TGCGCCAGCAGGCCCGGGACTAGCGGGAAGGTCTACAATGAGCAGTTCTTC.

The rearrangement joins TRBV24-1 to TRBJ2-1, with TRBD1 matching over 7 bases. In germline, CDR1 is KGHDR, CDR2 SFDVKD. Trimming at V came to 1 base and at J to 6 bases, leaving 2 bases not matched to a gene. The CDR3 loop spans 14 amino acids. In nucleotides, the CDR3 is TGTGCCACCAGTGATTTTCGACAGGGCAATGAGCAGTTCTTC. Its translation: CATSDFRQGNEQFF.

V is TRBV6-2 or TRBV6-3 and J is TRBJ2-1; TRBD2 aligns across 10 bases. CDR1 is MNHEY and CDR2 is SVGEGT in the germline V gene. The V gene end was trimmed by 4 bases and the J gene end by 7 bases; junction bases not matched to a gene: 10. The length of the CDR3 is 16 residues. The CDR3 protein is CASSFGTSVPGNEQFF. DNA for the CDR3: TGTGCCAGCAGTTTCGGGACTAGCGTCCCAGGAAATGAGCAGTTCTTC.

This clonotype occurred many times. The gene calls are TRBV5-1 and TRBJ2-7, with D hard to call. Germline V gene data show CDR1 as SGHRS and CDR2 as YFSETQ. Trimming left V 0 bases short and J 0 bases short, with 7 bases between. This CDR3 spans 14 amino acids. The CDR3 coding sequence is TGCGCCAGCAGCTTGGCTGACAACTCCTACGAGCAGTACTTC. The encoded protein is CASSLADNSYEQYF.

This clonotype was seen at least ten times. In DNA, the CDR3 is TGTGCCAGCTCACTGGGGACACCTACCCACTCCTACAATGAGCAGTTCTTC. This codes for CASSLGTPTHSYNEQFF. The chain combines TRBV18 with TRBJ2-1, with D possibly matching TRBD1 (6 bases). The CDR3 is 17 residues long. Germline CDR1 KGHSH, CDR2 LQKENI. The V end lost 4 bases, the J end lost 0 bases, and 16 bases lay between the germline ends.

This clonotype appeared many times. This rearrangement joins TRBV6-1 to TRBJ1-6; D unresolved. The CDR3 spans 13 residues. The V and J ends lost 5 bases and 7 bases respectively, with 9 bases between them. CDR1 is MNHNS and CDR2 is SASEGT in the germline V gene. CDR3 protein: CASSYEGNSPLHF. The CDR3 bases are TGTGCCAGCAGTTATGAAGGGAATTCACCCCTCCACTTT.

This clonotype came up a few times. No conserved phenylalanine or tryptophan ends this CDR3, so it is likely a read error. This chain connects TRBV28 to TRBJ1-2, with 7 bases matching TRBD1. The CDR3 runs to 15 residues. CDR1 is MDHEN, CDR2 SYDVKM, per germline. V shed 6 bases and J 7 bases; nucleotides not matched to a gene: 14. The CDR3 here is CASSLPTGKRRGYTL. The DNA for the CDR3 is TGTGCCAGCAGCCTCCCGACAGGGAAACGTCGTGGCTACACCCTC.

The genes are TRBV4-3 and TRBJ1-2; D remains unclear. V was pared by 0 bases and J by 7 bases, with 15 bases between. This CDR3 comprises 15 residues. Germline lookup yields CDR1 LGHNA and CDR2 YSLEER. As DNA, the CDR3 is TGCGCCAGCAGCCAAGATGGAGGAGGATTCGGTGGCTACACCTTC. This encodes CASSQDGGGFGGYTF.

This clonotype was observed many times. The gene calls are TRBV7-2 and TRBJ1-1; D is perhaps TRBD1 (5 bases). The V gene lost 3 bases and the J gene lost 1 base, with 9 bases spanning the gap. Germline V gene sequence: CDR1 SGHTA, CDR2 FQGNSA. The CDR3 has 14 residues. The CDR3 region is CASSLIQENTEAFF. The DNA of the CDR3 is TGTGCCAGCAGCTTGATACAGGAGAACACTGAAGCTTTCTTT.

This clonotype was seen many times. The chain joins TRBV28 to TRBJ1-1, with a weak D call TRBD1 (5 bases). CDR1 and CDR2 (germline): MDHEN, SYDVKM. V was clipped by 5 bases and J by 5 bases, with 15 bases between them. CDR3 length equals 14 residues. Here the CDR3 reads CASSPRAGSTEAFF. Written as DNA, the CDR3 is TGTGCCAGCAGTCCTCGGGCAGGGTCTACTGAAGCTTTCTTT.

This sequence joins TRBV28 and TRBJ2-5; perhaps TRBD1 as D (6 bases). Trimming stripped 4 bases from V and 0 bases from J, with 18 bases between. The CDR3 contains 17 residues. Germline values: CDR1 MDHEN, CDR2 SYDVKM. CDR3 nucleotides: TGTGCCAGCAGTTCCCGCCCGACAGGTCAGGACCAAGAGACCCAGTACTTC. This encodes CASSSRPTGQDQETQYF.

In this sample, this clonotype turned up a few times. An end of the junction differs from the germline gene, which may be a read error. The chain combines TRBV7-2 with TRBJ2-1, with 7 positions matching TRBD2. Germline V gene lookup returns CDR1 SGHTA and CDR2 FQGNSA. The CDR3 sequence is 16 residues long. CDR3 DNA sequence: TGTGCCAGCAACTTAACAGACTCCGCGGGAGAAAATGAGCAGTTCTTC. It yields the protein CASNLTDSAGENEQFF.

Concerning this clonotype: This may stem from a read error, because a much larger clone lies one nucleotide away. V and J are TRBV28 and TRBJ2-3; 9 nucleotides match TRBD2. The CDR3 is 16 residues long. Per germline, CDR1 MDHEN and CDR2 SYDVKM. V dropped 4 bases and J dropped 8; count of bases not matched to a gene: 13. CDR3 DNA sequence: TGTGCCAGCAGTTCTGGAATAGCGGGAGTCGTGGGTACGCAGTATTTT. Its translation: CASSSGIAGVVGTQYF.

As concerns this clonotype: With a much larger clone just one base away, this may be a read error. The chain joins TRBV20-1 to TRBJ2-1; possibly TRBD2 for D (7 bases). The CDR3 is made up of 17 amino acids. In germline, CDR1 is DFQATT, CDR2 SNEGSKA (reference sequence). The V and J ends lost 5 bases and 6 bases respectively, with 26 bases between them. The CDR3 reads CSALKPSGGRGGNEQFF. CDR3 bases: TGCAGTGCTCTAAAACCCTCTGGCGGGAGAGGGGGCAATGAGCAGTTCTTC.

This clonotype was observed at least ten times. The J gene is TRBJ1-6, the V gene TRBV12-3 or TRBV12-4, with a tentative D call TRBD1 (6 bases). This CDR3 is built from 14 residues. The germline V and J ends were trimmed by 10 bases and 7 bases, with 17 bases remaining between them. The chain's CDR3 is CATHPLTGNSPLHF. DNA for the CDR3: TGTGCCACCCACCCACTAACAGGGAATTCACCCCTCCACTTT.

In this sample, this clonotype turned up many times. The CDR3 is CALSGTSEKAYEQYF. The CDR3 DNA follows: TGTGCCTTGTCCGGGACTAGCGAGAAGGCCTACGAGCAGTACTTC. The chain combines TRBV30 with TRBJ2-7, with TRBD2 matching over 10 bases. V shed 7 bases and J 2 bases; nucleotides not matched to a gene: 11. Per the germline V gene, CDR1 is GTSNPN and CDR2 is SVGIG (reference sequence). The CDR3 spans 15 residues. The full variable domain, completed using reference TRBV30 and TRBJ2-7, is SQTIHQWPATLVQPVGSPLSLECTVEGTSNPNLYWYRQAAGRGLQLLFYSVGIGQISSEVPQNLSASRPQDRQFILSSKKLLLSDSGFYLCALSGTSEKAYEQYFGPGTRLTVT.

The chain couples TRBV6-1 to TRBJ2-3; TRBD1 is a possible D gene (6 bases). The CDR3 sequence is 14 residues long. V was shortened by 6 bases and J by 3 bases, with 13 bases between the two germline ends. The V gene's germline CDR1 is MNHNS and CDR2 SASEGT. CDR3 nucleotide sequence: TGTGCCAGCAGCCAGGGGCTGGAGACAGATACGCAGTATTTT. Translated, it gives CASSQGLETDTQYF.

This clonotype was counted many times. The chain is built from TRBV5-1 and TRBJ1-1; TRBD1 matches 7 bases. Germline V gives CDR1 SGHRS, CDR2 YFSETQ. There are 15 residues in the CDR3. The ends lost 4 bases at V and 1 base at J; junction bases unmatched: 7. DNA for the CDR3: TGCGCCAGCAGCCCATCAGGGACAGCGAACACTGAAGCTTTCTTT. Translating it yields CASSPSGTANTEAFF.

The V gene is TRBV6-1, the J gene TRBJ1-1, with D maybe TRBD1 (5 bases). This CDR3 is 13 amino acids long. The germline V gene encodes CDR1 MNHNS and CDR2 SASEGT. The V and J ends lost 6 bases and 4 bases respectively, with 12 bases between them. CDR3 sequence: CASSGAGSTEAFF. The CDR3 nucleotides read TGTGCCAGCAGCGGAGCAGGGAGCACTGAAGCTTTCTTT.

This clonotype appeared a few times. The chain carries TRBV19 and TRBJ2-5; no reliable D call. Germline CDR1 and CDR2: LNHDA and SQIVND (reference sequence). The CDR3 has 13 residues. V lost 5 bases, J lost 4 bases, and 11 bases lay in between. Here the CDR3 DNA reads TGTGCCAGTAGTTTGGCGTCAAGAGAGACCCAGTACTTC. Translation gives CASSLASRETQYF.

V is TRBV12-3 or TRBV12-4 and J is TRBJ2-1, with D tentatively TRBD1 or TRBD2 (5 bases each). The CDR3 length is 14 residues. Trimming shortened V by 7 bases and J by 8 bases, and 18 bases separated the two germline ends. The CDR3 spells CASIGTGDWDEQFF. In DNA form, the CDR3 reads TGTGCCAGCATCGGGACGGGCGATTGGGATGAGCAGTTCTTC.

This clonotype was seen at least ten times. The chain uses TRBV7-3 and TRBJ2-1; no reliable D call. Germline V gene lookup returns CDR1 SGHTA and CDR2 FQGTGA. V was pared by 5 bases and J by 3 bases, with 8 bases between. The CDR3 extends over 13 amino acids. This CDR3 reads CASSPNIYNEQFF. The CDR3 DNA follows: TGTGCCAGCAGCCCTAATATCTACAATGAGCAGTTCTTC. Based on the CDR3 plus reference TRBV7-3 and TRBJ2-1, the full variable domain is GAGVSQTPSNKVTEKGKYVELRCDPISGHTALYWYRQSLGQGPEFLIYFQGTGAADDSGLPNDRFFAVRPEGSVSTLKIQRTERGDSAVYLCASSPNIYNEQFFGPGTRLTVL.

There are a few counts of this clonotype. A read error may explain this, as a much larger clone is one base away. The conserved phenylalanine or tryptophan normally closing the CDR3 is absent here, so this likely arose from a read error. The rearrangement joins TRBV10-3 to TRBJ2-1; the D gene is possibly TRBD1 (6 bases). The V gene's germline CDR1 is ENHRY and CDR2 SYGVKD. V lost 6 bases to trimming and J lost 2 bases, with 11 bases between them. The CDR3 totals 14 residues. CDR3 DNA sequence: TGTGCCATCAGAGCCGGGACACCCTACAATGAGCAGTTCTCC. Amino acids: CAIRAGTPYNEQFS.

At least ten counts were recorded for this clonotype. This chain uses TRBV30 with TRBJ1-1; D is ambiguous. This CDR3 is 14 amino acids long. Germline CDR1 reads GTSNPN; CDR2 reads SVGIG (reference sequence). With 3 bases removed from V and 4 bases from J, the gap between germline ends came to 15 bases. In DNA, the CDR3 is TGTGCCTGGAGGTGGGTGGGAGGAAGCACTGAAGCTTTCTTT. This encodes CAWRWVGGSTEAFF.

Remarks on this clonotype: One end of the junction does not line up with germline, which may come from a read error. The rearrangement uses TRBV7-6 and TRBJ2-3, with D possibly TRBD1 on 5 matching bases. CDR3 length equals 14 residues. CDR1 and CDR2 (germline): SGHVS, FNYEAQ. The CDR3 nucleotides are TGCGCCAGCAGCTCCGGACATGAAGCAGATACGCAGTATTTT. It encodes CASSSGHEADTQYF.

This clonotype was picked up many times. The chain combines TRBV7-9 with TRBJ2-7, with 7 nucleotides matching TRBD1. From germline, CDR1 is SEHNR and CDR2 FQNEAQ (reference sequence). V lost 2 bases and J lost 2; bases outside the gene matches: 3. The CDR3 consists of 14 residues. CDR3 protein: CASSLNTGAYEQYF. The CDR3 DNA reads as TGTGCCAGCAGCTTAAATACAGGGGCCTACGAGCAGTACTTC.